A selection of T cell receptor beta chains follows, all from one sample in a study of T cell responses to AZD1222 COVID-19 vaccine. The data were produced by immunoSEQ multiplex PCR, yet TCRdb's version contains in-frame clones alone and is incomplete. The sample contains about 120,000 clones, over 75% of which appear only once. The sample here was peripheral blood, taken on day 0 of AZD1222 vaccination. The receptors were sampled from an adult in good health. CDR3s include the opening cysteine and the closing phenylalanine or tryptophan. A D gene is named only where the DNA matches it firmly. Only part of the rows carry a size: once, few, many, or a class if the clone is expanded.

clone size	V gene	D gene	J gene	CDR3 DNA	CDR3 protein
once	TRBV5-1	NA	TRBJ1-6	TGCGCCAGCAGCTCGGACCCTGCTTCACCCCTCCACTTT	CASSSDPASPLHF
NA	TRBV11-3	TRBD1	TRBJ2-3	TGTGCCAGCAGCTTAGGGACAGGGGCCACAGATACGCAGTATTTT	CASSLGTGATDTQYF
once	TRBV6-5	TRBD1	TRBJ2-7	TGTGCCAGCAGTATCCAGGACAGGGGCTCCTACGAGCAGTACTTC	CASSIQDRGSYEQYF
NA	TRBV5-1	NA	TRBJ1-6	TGCGCCAGCAGCGCGCAAGGGGCCGGGGCGAATAATTCACCCCTCCACTTT	CASSAQGAGANNSPLHF
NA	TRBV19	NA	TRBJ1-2	TGTGCCAGTAGTATAGTCCCGGGGCGAAACTATGGCTACACCTTC	CASSIVPGRNYGYTF
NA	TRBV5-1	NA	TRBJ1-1	TGCGCCAGCAGCCCGGGGGGCAGGGTTGGCACTGAAGCTTTCTTT	CASSPGGRVGTEAFF
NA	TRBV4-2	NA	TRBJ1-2	TGTGCCAGCAGCCAAGTTGGTTTGTACAGGGCTAACTATGGCTACACCTTC	CASSQVGLYRANYGYTF
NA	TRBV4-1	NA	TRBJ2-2	TGCGCCAGCAGCCATTCTTCTGCGCGGCACCGGTACCAAGGAGACACCGGGGAGCTGTTTTTT	CASSHSSARHRYQGDTGELFF
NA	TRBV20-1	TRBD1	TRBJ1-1	TGCAGTGCCAGTAACAGGGGAAACACTGAAGCTTTCTTT	CSASNRGNTEAFF
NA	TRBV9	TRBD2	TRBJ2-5	TGTGCCAGCAGCTCGGGACTAGTCGTTGTCTGGGACAAAGAGACCCAGTACTTC	CASSSGLVVVWDKETQYF
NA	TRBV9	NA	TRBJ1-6	TGTGCCAGCAGCGTAGGACCGAAAGGCTCCTATAATTCACCCCTCCACTTT	CASSVGPKGSYNSPLHF
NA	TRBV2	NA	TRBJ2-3	TGTGCCAGCAGGGTTCCGCCAGATACGCAGTATTTT	CASRVPPDTQYF
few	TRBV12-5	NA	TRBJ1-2	TGTGCTAGTGCCCTAGCAGCTAACTATGGCTACACCTTC	CASALAANYGYTF
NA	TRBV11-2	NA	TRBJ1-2	TGTGCCAGCAGCTCCCCGGGAGGGGCGGATGGCTACACCTTC	CASSSPGGADGYTF
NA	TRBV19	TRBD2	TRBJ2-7	TGTGCCAGTAGTCCCGGGACTAGCTTAGCCTACGAGCAGTACTTC	CASSPGTSLAYEQYF
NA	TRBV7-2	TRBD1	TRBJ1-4	TGTGCCAGCAGCCAACGGGACAGCCCTAATGAAAAACTGTTTTTT	CASSQRDSPNEKLFF
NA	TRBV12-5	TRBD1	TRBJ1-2	TGTGCTAGTGACACAGACAGGGCTTCTAACTATGGCTACACCTTC	CASDTDRASNYGYTF
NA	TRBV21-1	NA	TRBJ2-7	TGTGCCAGCAGCAAACCCAAAGCGGGCAGGGTGGGTACCTACGAGCAGTACTTC	CASSKPKAGRVGTYEQYF
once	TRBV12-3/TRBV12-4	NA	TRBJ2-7	TGTGCCAGCAGAGGGGATGCCGGCGAGCAGTACTTC	CASRGDAGEQYF
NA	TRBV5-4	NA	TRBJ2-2	TGTGCCAGCAGGGAAATAGCCTCCTCCGCGAACACCGGGGAGCTGTTTTTT	CASREIASSANTGELFF
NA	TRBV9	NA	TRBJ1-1	TGTGCCAGCAGCGTAGCAAGGACATGGGGTGGGACCACTGAAGCTTTCTTT	CASSVARTWGGTTEAFF
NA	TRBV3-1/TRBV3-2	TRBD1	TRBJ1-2	TGTGCCAGCAGGCCCGGGACAGGTTATTGGGACTATGGCTACACCTTC	CASRPGTGYWDYGYTF
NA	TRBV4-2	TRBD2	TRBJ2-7	TGTGCCAGCAGACACATCGGGGTAGCGGGGACCTACGAGCAGTACTTC	CASRHIGVAGTYEQYF
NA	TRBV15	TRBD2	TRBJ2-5	TGTGCCACCAGGAACAGACTAGCGGGGTATCAAGAGACCCAGTACTTC	CATRNRLAGYQETQYF
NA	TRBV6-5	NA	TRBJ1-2	TGTGCCAGCATCTTCAGGGGTTCTAACTATGGCTACACCTTC	CASIFRGSNYGYTF
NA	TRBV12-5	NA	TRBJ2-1	TGTGCTAGTGGGGTTAGGGGGGCGCCGTACAATGAGCAGTTCTTC	CASGVRGAPYNEQFF
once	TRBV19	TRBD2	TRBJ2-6	TGTGCCAGTAGTATTGAACTAGCGGGGCCGGCGGGGTCTGGGGCCAACGTCCTGACTTTC	CASSIELAGPAGSGANVLTF
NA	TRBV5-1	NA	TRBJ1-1	TGCGCCAGCAAAAGATACTCGTGGACTGAAGCTTTCTTT	CASKRYSWTEAFF